This record covers a single T cell receptor (beta chain). The record originates from a study of technical replicates of blood from a handful of donors. Repertoires were generated with immunoSEQ multiplex PCR, while TCRdb's copy carries only in-frame clones and drops some. The sample records tens of thousands of clones, 92% being singletons. Trimming removed 8 bases at V and 4 bases at J, with 6 bases between. This CDR3 is 11 amino acids long. Germline V gene lookup returns CDR1 MNHEY and CDR2 SMNVEV (reference sequence). The chain joins TRBV27 to TRBJ1-3; D is unresolved. The sample consisted of T cells isolated from PBMCs. The TCR sequence derives from a human donor in good health. The CDR3 here is CASFSGNTIYF. The CDR3 DNA is TGTGCCAGCTTCTCCGGAAACACCATATATTTT.